What follows are 29 T cell receptor beta chains derived from one specimen sequenced in a study of hypomethylating agent response in myelodysplastic syndrome. Sequenced by immunoSEQ multiplex PCR; TCRdb stores in-frame clones only, minus some. The sample yields approximately 6,800 clones, around 90% seen once. The material sequenced was bone marrow, taken before or after starting hypomethylating agent treatment for myelodysplastic syndrome (not recorded which). The receptor set was obtained from a human donor with myelodysplastic syndrome.

The gene calls are TRBV19 and TRBJ1-1; tentatively, D is TRBD1 (5 bases). Germline-derived CDR1 and CDR2 are LNHDA and SQIVND (reference sequence). There are 15 residues in the CDR3. V was cut by 1 base and J by 4 bases, with 13 bases left in between. The CDR3 coding sequence is TGTGCCAGTAGTATAGTGGGGGGAATTGGCACTGAAGCTTTCTTT. The encoded protein is CASSIVGGIGTEAFF. Full variable domain (rest looked up from reference TRBV19 and TRBJ1-1): DGGITQSPKYLFRKEGQNVTLSCEQNLNHDAMYWYRQDPGQGLRLIYYSQIVNDFQKGDIAEGYSVSREKKESFPLTVTSAQKNPTAFYLCASSIVGGIGTEAFFGQGTRLTVV.

The V and J genes are TRBV2 and TRBJ2-3; 9 bases map to TRBD2. J lost 5 bases, V lost 3 bases, and 6 bases had no gene match. Germline lookup yields CDR1 SNHLY and CDR2 FYNNEI. CDR3 length equals 15 residues. In nucleotides, the CDR3 is TGTGCCAGCAGTGATGGGCGGGGGGGACTAGATACGCAGTATTTT. Amino acid sequence: CASSDGRGGLDTQYF. Combining the CDR3 with reference TRBV2 and TRBJ2-3 gives the whole variable domain EPEVTQTPSHQVTQMGQEVILRCVPISNHLYFYWYRQILGQKVEFLVSFYNNEISEKSEIFDDQFSVERPDGSNFTLKIRSTKLEDSAMYFCASSDGRGGLDTQYFGPGTRLTVL.

This chain connects TRBV5-1 to TRBJ2-1; 8 bases fit TRBD1. The CDR3 has 16 amino acids. Germline V gives CDR1 SGHRS, CDR2 YFSETQ. V shed 2 bases, J shed 2 bases, and the junction held 6 bases outside the gene matches. DNA of the CDR3: TGCGCCAGCAGCTTCCAACAGGGGGTGGCCTACAATGAGCAGTTCTTC. It is translated as CASSFQQGVAYNEQFF.

This chain joins TRBV15 and TRBJ2-1; TRBD1 agrees at 9 bases. Germline CDR1 is LNHNV and CDR2 is YYDKDF (reference sequence). CDR3 length: 15 amino acids. V dropped 6 bases and J dropped 6; count of bases not matched to a gene: 9. CDR3 DNA sequence: TGTGCCACCAGGCAGGGACAGGGAACCGGCAATGAGCAGTTCTTC. Amino acid sequence: CATRQGQGTGNEQFF.

The chain joins TRBV4-1 to TRBJ1-5; D gene unclear. The CDR3 runs 13 residues. Between the trimmed V and J ends, which lost 0 bases and 4 bases, there was a span of 4 bases. Germline loops: CDR1 MGHRA, CDR2 YSYEKL. The CDR3 sequence: CASSQDRNQPQHF. The CDR3 DNA follows: TGCGCCAGCAGCCAAGATCGAAATCAGCCCCAGCATTTT.

This clone occurred a few times. The chain carries TRBV4-1 and TRBJ2-7; D ambiguous. The CDR3 is made up of 15 amino acids. Trimming removed 1 base from V and 0 bases from J, with 10 bases in between. Germline V gene lookup returns CDR1 MGHRA and CDR2 YSYEKL. The chain's CDR3 is CASSQAAESSYEQYF. The CDR3 DNA reads TGCGCCAGCAGCCAAGCTGCTGAAAGCTCCTACGAGCAGTACTTC.

This clone has a handful of counts. CDR3 bases: TGTGCCAGTAGTATACCCAGGGAGTACATTCAGTACTTC. Translated, it gives CASSIPREYIQYF. V and J are TRBV19 and TRBJ2-4, with D tentatively TRBD1 or TRBD2 (5 bases each). Trimming removed 2 bases from V and 8 bases from J, with 10 bases in between. The CDR3 spans 13 residues. Germline CDR1 and CDR2: LNHDA and SQIVND (reference sequence).

The CDR3: CASSLRPGPAYGYTF. The CDR3 DNA reads TGTGCCAGCAGCTTACGCCCGGGTCCCGCCTATGGCTACACCTTC. The rearrangement links TRBV11-2 to TRBJ1-2; no firm D call. In germline, CDR1 is SGHAT, CDR2 FQNNGV. Trimming pared 2 bases from V and 4 bases from J, leaving 14 bases between. The CDR3 spans 15 residues.

V is TRBV2 and J is TRBJ1-4, with D unresolved. CDR3 length equals 15 residues. Per the germline V gene, CDR1 is SNHLY and CDR2 is FYNNEI. Trimming cost V 2 bases and J 4 bases, with 11 bases left between them. The DNA for the CDR3 is TGTGCCAGCAGTGAACAAACAGCATATAATGAAAAACTGTTTTTT. Its translation is CASSEQTAYNEKLFF. Full variable domain (rest looked up from reference TRBV2 and TRBJ1-4): EPEVTQTPSHQVTQMGQEVILRCVPISNHLYFYWYRQILGQKVEFLVSFYNNEISEKSEIFDDQFSVERPDGSNFTLKIRSTKLEDSAMYFCASSEQTAYNEKLFFGSGTQLSVL.

This clone was counted once. Here the CDR3 DNA reads TGCAGCGTTGTTGAGGGCGGGAACACTGAAGCTTTCTTT. Its translation is CSVVEGGNTEAFF. The chain joins TRBV29-1 to TRBJ1-1; D call uncertain. Deletions cut 4 bases from V and 1 base from J, with 10 bases between. CDR3 length: 13 amino acids. Germline-derived CDR1 and CDR2 are SQVTM and ANQGSEA.

This chain connects TRBV30 to TRBJ1-6; 9 nucleotides align to TRBD1. Per germline, CDR1 GTSNPN and CDR2 SVGIG (reference sequence). The ends lost 1 base at V and 4 bases at J; junction bases unmatched: 2. The CDR3 is 15 amino acids. CDR3 protein: CAWSGDRVYNSPLHF. The DNA for the CDR3 is TGTGCCTGGAGTGGGGACAGGGTTTATAATTCACCCCTCCACTTT.

The rearrangement links TRBV5-1 to TRBJ1-4; D remains unclear. Trimming took off 0 bases at V and 2 bases at J, with 5 bases between the two ends. The CDR3 loop spans 14 amino acids. Looked up from germline, CDR1 is SGHRS and CDR2 is YFSETQ. The CDR3 DNA reads as TGCGCCAGCAGCTTGGTCGGCACTAATGAAAAACTGTTTTTT. Protein: CASSLVGTNEKLFF.

The rearrangement joins TRBV5-1 to TRBJ1-4; 7 bases agree with TRBD1. The CDR3 loop spans 13 amino acids. Germline V lookup: CDR1 SGHRS, CDR2 YFSETQ. Losses at the gene ends were 0 bases for V and 10 bases for J; bases not matched to a gene: 3. DNA for the CDR3: TGCGCCAGCAGCTTGGGACAGGGCGGAAAACTGTTTTTT. Amino acids: CASSLGQGGKLFF.

The gene calls are TRBV11-2 and TRBJ2-3; 8 positions match TRBD2. V shed 2 bases and J 4 bases; nucleotides not matched to a gene: 5. CDR1 and CDR2 from the germline V gene are SGHAT and FQNNGV. The CDR3 sequence is 15 residues long. The CDR3 region has the DNA TGTGCCAGCAGCTTACTGGCGGGGGGCGCAGATACGCAGTATTTT. This codes for CASSLLAGGADTQYF.

V is TRBV2 and J is TRBJ1-6; D gene uncertain. Per the germline V gene, CDR1 is SNHLY and CDR2 is FYNNEI. The CDR3 is 15 amino acids. Trimming pared 5 bases from V and 0 bases from J, leaving 8 bases between. The CDR3 protein is CASSRVDSYNSPLHF. The CDR3 DNA sequence: TGTGCCAGCAGTAGAGTCGACTCCTATAATTCACCCCTCCACTTT.

The V call is TRBV5-6, the J call TRBJ2-7; D perhaps matches TRBD1 (5 bases). This CDR3 has 14 amino acids. V lost 4 bases to trimming and J lost 0 bases, with 11 bases between them. Germline V gene data show CDR1 as SGHDT and CDR2 as YYEEEE. In DNA form, the CDR3 reads TGTGCCAGCAGCGAAGGACACGTCTCCTACGAGCAGTACTTC. Residues: CASSEGHVSYEQYF.

The genes are TRBV10-1 and TRBJ1-1, with D maybe TRBD1 (6 bases). Per germline, CDR1 WNHNN and CDR2 SYGVQD (reference sequence). The CDR3 is 14 amino acids. The V end was cut by 3 bases, the J end by 6 bases, with 14 bases between. The CDR3 reads CASSDPGQRAEAFF. In nucleotides, the CDR3 is TGCGCCAGCAGTGATCCTGGACAGCGCGCTGAAGCTTTCTTT.

The chain recombines TRBV28 with TRBJ2-1; D may correspond to TRBD1 or TRBD2 (5 bases each). Germline lookup yields CDR1 MDHEN and CDR2 SYDVKM. There are 11 residues in the CDR3. Between the trimmed V and J ends, which lost 6 bases and 10 bases, there was a span of 10 bases. DNA of the CDR3: TGTGCCAGCAGCAACAGGAGGGAGCAGTTCTTC. This gives the protein CASSNRREQFF.

The chain recombines TRBV2 with TRBJ1-4; D gene uncertain. Germline V gene lookup returns CDR1 SNHLY and CDR2 FYNNEI. V dropped 4 bases and J dropped 5 bases, with 8 bases sitting between them. This CDR3 spans 13 amino acids. CDR3 protein: CASSVRLNEKLFF. In nucleotides, the CDR3 is TGTGCCAGCAGTGTCAGGTTAAATGAAAAACTGTTTTTT.

This clone was detected only once. The chain employs TRBV5-1 and TRBJ2-5; D is possibly TRBD2 (5 bases). V was shortened by 3 bases and J by 11 bases, with 17 bases between the two germline ends. The CDR3 contains 13 residues. The germline V gene has CDR1 SGHRS and CDR2 YFSETQ. The CDR3 protein is CASSSNRELEQYF. The CDR3, as DNA: TGCGCCAGCAGCTCTAACCGGGAATTAGAGCAGTACTTC.

This clone was seen only once. This rearrangement joins TRBV5-8 to TRBJ2-1; 12 bases agree with TRBD2. In germline, CDR1 is SGHTS, CDR2 YDEGEE. There are 15 residues in the CDR3. The J segment lost 7 bases and the V segment lost 2 bases, leaving 4 bases of the junction unmatched. CDR3 coding DNA: TGTGCCAGCAGCTTTGGACTAGCGGGGAGGAATGAGCAGTTCTTC. Translation: CASSFGLAGRNEQFF. The full variable domain, rest sourced from reference TRBV5-8 and TRBJ2-1, is EAGVTQSPTHLIKTRGQQATLRCSPISGHTSVYWYQQALGLGLQFLLWYDEGEERNRGNFPPRFSGRQFPNYSSELNVNALELEDSALYLCASSFGLAGRNEQFFGPGTRLTVL.

V usage is TRBV6-5 and J usage is TRBJ2-7, with D hard to call. This CDR3 is built from 13 residues. The V gene lost 0 bases and the J gene lost 2 bases, with 5 bases spanning the gap. Germline V CDR1 and CDR2: MNHEY, SVGAGI. The CDR3 loop reads CASSYSNAYEQYF. CDR3 DNA sequence: TGTGCCAGCAGTTACTCGAACGCCTACGAGCAGTACTTC.

The chain couples TRBV5-1 to TRBJ1-5, with a tentative D call TRBD1 (6 bases). The V end was cut by 0 bases, the J end by 2 bases, with 9 bases between. This CDR3 has 15 residues. Germline lookup yields CDR1 SGHRS and CDR2 YFSETQ. The CDR3 bases are TGCGCCAGCAGCTTGGCCTCAGGGGGCAATCAGCCCCAGCATTTT. Its translation: CASSLASGGNQPQHF.

The chain links TRBV15 to TRBJ1-5, with TRBD1 matching 11 bases. The CDR3 length is 19 residues. Per the germline V gene, CDR1 is LNHNV and CDR2 is YYDKDF (reference sequence). V shed 2 bases and J 6 bases; nucleotides not matched to a gene: 15. CDR3: CATSRSSGWGQGVGQPQHF. The CDR3 DNA reads as TGTGCCACCAGCAGATCCTCGGGGTGGGGACAGGGGGTGGGTCAGCCCCAGCATTTT.

The chain recombines TRBV5-1 with TRBJ2-1, with 12 positions matching TRBD2. V was clipped by 3 bases and J by 7 bases; unmatched bases: 8. Germline assignment: CDR1 SGHRS and CDR2 YFSETQ. The CDR3 loop spans 16 amino acids. The CDR3 loop is CASSWGASGGVNEQFF. The CDR3 DNA sequence: TGCGCCAGCAGCTGGGGCGCTAGCGGGGGGGTGAATGAGCAGTTCTTC.

The chain uses TRBV7-5 and TRBJ2-7; the DNA was not compared with TRBD2, the D call given in the table. TRBV7-5 is flagged as a pseudogene. The CDR3 is 16 residues long. CDR3 in DNA: TGTGCCTGCCAAGCGGGGTTGAACAGGGAGACCTACGAGCAGTACTTC. Protein sequence: CACQAGLNRETYEQYF.

By share, this clone ranks as medium-sized. The chain is built from TRBV10-1 and TRBJ1-1; D gene ambiguous. The germline V and J ends were trimmed by 11 bases and 4 bases, with 20 bases remaining between them. Germline-derived CDR1 and CDR2 are WNHNN and SYGVQD (reference sequence). The CDR3 is made up of 14 amino acids. CDR3 nucleotide sequence: TGCGCCTCCACCCCATGGGATGTTCGCACTGAAGCTTTCTTT. Protein product: CASTPWDVRTEAFF.

The V call is TRBV4-1, the J call TRBJ2-5, with D possibly TRBD1 on 6 matching bases. V lost 2 bases to trimming and J lost 2 bases, with 9 bases between them. Germline values: CDR1 MGHRA, CDR2 YSYEKL. The CDR3 spans 14 residues. The CDR3, as DNA: TGCGCCAGCAGCCAACTAGGGGGACAAGAGACCCAGTACTTC. Translating gives CASSQLGGQETQYF.

This chain's CDR3 is CASSSPRTPRTNYGYTF. The CDR3 DNA reads TGTGCCAGCAGCTCCCCCCGGACTCCCAGGACTAACTATGGCTACACCTTC. The chain is built from TRBV11-2 and TRBJ1-2; no clear D. This CDR3 spans 17 amino acids. CDR1 and CDR2 (germline): SGHAT, FQNNGV. V shed 4 bases and J shed 0 bases, with 18 bases lying between them.